This TCR beta chain was documented in a study of blood T cell repertoires in COVID-19. Study summary: COVID-19 samples from acute and convalescent phases originated in the United States, Italy and Spain. Sources were T cells, B-cell-depleted T cells, or PBMCs; the material itself was cDNA or gDNA.

Authors' processing steps: The assay estimated nucleated cells by amplifying reference gene primers. The data were produced by immunoSEQ multiplex PCR, yet TCRdb's version contains in-frame clones alone and is incomplete. The DNA gave D and trimming, while V, J and clone size come from that table. The profile shows about 200,000 clones, about three quarters of them singletons. This TCR came from a woman in her 70s with acute or convalescent COVID-19. Sequenced input: peripheral blood.

CDR3 protein: CASSIGTREPEKLFF. DNA for the CDR3: TGTGCCAGTAGTATAGGGACGAGGGAGCCTGAAAAACTGTTTTTT. The gene calls are TRBV19 and TRBJ1-4; D gene ambiguous. V shed 1 base and J shed 7 bases, with 13 bases lying between them. Per germline, CDR1 LNHDA and CDR2 SQIVND (reference sequence). The CDR3 extends over 15 amino acids.